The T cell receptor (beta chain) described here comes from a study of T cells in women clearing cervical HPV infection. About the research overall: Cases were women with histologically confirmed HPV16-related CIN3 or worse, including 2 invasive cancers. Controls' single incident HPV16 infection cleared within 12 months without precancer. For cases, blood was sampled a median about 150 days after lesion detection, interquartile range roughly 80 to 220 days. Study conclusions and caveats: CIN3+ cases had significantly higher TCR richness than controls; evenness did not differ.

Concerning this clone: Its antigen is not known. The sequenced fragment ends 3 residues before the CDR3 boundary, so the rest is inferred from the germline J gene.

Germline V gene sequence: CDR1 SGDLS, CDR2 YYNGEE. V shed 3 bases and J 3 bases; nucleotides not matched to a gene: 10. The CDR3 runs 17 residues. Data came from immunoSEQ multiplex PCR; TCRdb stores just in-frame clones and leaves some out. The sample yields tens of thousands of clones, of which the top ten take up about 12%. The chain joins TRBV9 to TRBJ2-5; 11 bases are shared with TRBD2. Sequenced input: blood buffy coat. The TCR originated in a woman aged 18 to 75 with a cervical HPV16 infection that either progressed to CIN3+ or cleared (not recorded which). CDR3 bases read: TGTGCCAGCAGCGACATACCGGGACTAGCGGCGGAAGAGACC. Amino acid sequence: CASSDIPGLAAEET. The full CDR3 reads CASSDIPGLAAEETQYF.